Below, 26 T cell receptor beta chains from the same sample are listed, as sequenced in a study of T cells in Graves' hyperthyroidism and ophthalmopathy. RNA transcripts were the template for amplifying TCR beta CDR3 regions. A set of HTBI primers served as the primers for a first-round RT-PCR of the TCR CDR3. TCRdb reprocessed the multiplex PCR reads with MiXCR, giving one entry per CDR3 protein. This sample has hundreds of thousands of distinct CDR3 sequences, with under 60% found just once. Sequencing used peripheral blood or thyroid tissue (not recorded which). The receptors originated from a woman between 18 and 29 years old with Graves' hyperthyroidism.

The genes are TRBV20-1 and TRBJ2-7; D remains ambiguous. CDR1 DFQATT and CDR2 SNEGSKA come from the germline V gene (reference sequence). V lost 3 bases, J lost 3 bases, and 15 bases lay in between. This CDR3 comprises 14 residues. CDR3 bases: TGCAGTGCTAGTGGGCTCCCCCTAGTCTACGAGCAGTACTTC. This translates into CSASGLPLVYEQYF.

Here the CDR3 DNA reads TGTGCCAGCAGCTTAGTAATCTGGGGCGCTGAAGCTTTCTTT. This sequence encodes CASSLVIWGAEAFF. V is TRBV7-8 and J is TRBJ1-1, with a weak D call TRBD1 (5 bases). There are 14 residues in the CDR3. Trimming stripped 1 base from V and 6 bases from J, with 12 bases between. CDR1 SGHVS and CDR2 FQNEAQ come from the germline V gene.

The sample holds a few counts of this clonotype. This sequence joins TRBV7-2 and TRBJ2-7, with D perhaps being TRBD1 or TRBD2 (5 bases each). Trimming took off 1 base at V and 4 bases at J, with 8 bases between the two ends. Germline CDR1 and CDR2: SGHTA and FQGNSA. The length of the CDR3 is 13 residues. This CDR3 reads CASSLDEGYEQYF. The CDR3 DNA reads TGTGCCAGCAGCTTAGATGAGGGGTACGAGCAGTACTTC.

V usage is TRBV7-2 and J usage is TRBJ2-7; the D gene is possibly TRBD1 (6 bases). The CDR3 spans 14 residues. The germline gives CDR1 SGHTA, CDR2 FQGNSA. Trimming cost V 7 bases and J 1 base, with 14 bases left between them. Here the CDR3 DNA reads TGTGCCAGCAACCCCACAGGGTCGTCCTACGAGCAGTACTTC. Amino acid sequence: CASNPTGSSYEQYF.

The rearrangement joins TRBV10-3 to TRBJ2-5; D remains ambiguous. The CDR3 sequence is 12 residues long. The germline V and J ends were trimmed by 3 bases and 5 bases, with 7 bases remaining between them. Germline CDR1 reads ENHRY; CDR2 reads SYGVKD. CDR3: CAISDMGETQYF. The DNA of the CDR3 is TGTGCCATCAGTGACATGGGGGAGACCCAGTACTTC.

This clonotype was seen just once. In DNA, the CDR3 is TGCAGTGCGACCCAGGGGGCGGGACAGGGCGGCACTGAAGCTTTCTTT. It specifies CSATQGAGQGGTEAFF. J is TRBJ1-1 and V is TRBV20-1, with 9 bases fitting TRBD1. Unmatched junction bases numbered 15, after V lost 6 bases and J lost 4 bases. Germline V gives CDR1 DFQATT, CDR2 SNEGSKA (reference sequence). The CDR3 covers 16 residues.

With regard to this clonotype: The junction does not match germline at one end; this may be a read error. The rearrangement links TRBV2 to TRBJ1-2; 10 bases agree with TRBD1. This CDR3 has 12 residues. The germline V gene has CDR1 SNHLY and CDR2 FYNNEI. The CDR3 bases are TGCGCCAGAACCGGGACAGGGGATGGCTACACCTTC. Amino acids: CARTGTGDGYTF.

This clonotype showed up many times. The chain is built from TRBV7-2 and TRBJ1-1, with D possibly being TRBD1 (6 bases). CDR3 length: 12 residues. V was shortened by 3 bases and J by 10 bases, with 12 bases between the two germline ends. Germline V gene lookup returns CDR1 SGHTA and CDR2 FQGNSA. The CDR3 sequence: CASSFQGQAAFF. As DNA, the CDR3 is TGTGCCAGCAGCTTTCAGGGGCAGGCAGCTTTCTTT.

The V gene is TRBV2, the J gene TRBJ1-3; D not certain. The CDR3 is 16 amino acids. V was cut by 5 bases and J by 1 base, with 15 bases left in between. Germline V CDR1 and CDR2: SNHLY, FYNNEI. The DNA for the CDR3 is TGTGCCAGCAGTATAGACCCGGTAATTTCTGGAAACACCATATATTTT. Protein: CASSIDPVISGNTIYF.

The chain has TRBV29-1 and TRBJ2-7, with 11 nucleotides matching TRBD2. Germline V gene sequence: CDR1 SQVTM, CDR2 ANQGSEA. This CDR3 comprises 15 residues. With V trimmed by 2 bases and J by 3 bases, 6 bases remained unmatched. The CDR3 sequence is CSVEKLAGELYEQYF. The CDR3 nucleotides are TGCAGCGTTGAAAAACTAGCGGGGGAACTCTACGAGCAGTACTTC.

Many counts were recorded for this clonotype. The CDR3 spells CASSEPGTDHEQYF. CDR3 DNA: TGTGCCAGCAGTGAACCGGGGACAGATCACGAGCAGTACTTC. The chain uses TRBV12-3 or TRBV12-4 and TRBJ2-7, with TRBD1 matching over 7 bases. Losses at the gene ends were 5 bases for V and 5 bases for J; bases not matched to a gene: 9. The CDR3 consists of 14 residues.

This clonotype was detected a few times. The chain combines TRBV6-5 with TRBJ2-5, with 8 bases identical to TRBD2. CDR1 is MNHEY and CDR2 is SVGAGI in the germline V gene. V dropped 6 bases and J dropped 2; count of bases not matched to a gene: 5. CDR3 length: 14 residues. CDR3 sequence (DNA): TGTGCCAGCAGCGGGGGGGCCAGTCAAGAGACCCAGTACTTC. Translating it yields CASSGGASQETQYF.

This clonotype appeared many times. For the CDR3, the DNA is TGTGCCAGCAGTTCTGTCCTTAATTCACCCCTCCACTTT. Residues: CASSSVLNSPLHF. This chain joins TRBV7-9 and TRBJ1-6, with D hard to call. This CDR3 has 13 residues. CDR1 and CDR2 from the germline V gene are SEHNR and FQNEAQ (reference sequence). The ends were cut back, 6 bases at V and 6 bases at J, with 9 bases in the middle.

This chain links TRBV12-3 or TRBV12-4 with TRBJ2-5; D remains unclear. This CDR3 contains 12 residues. V lost 3 bases, J lost 5 bases, and 7 bases lay in between. The CDR3 here is CASSFVRETQYF. The CDR3, as DNA: TGTGCCAGCAGTTTTGTTAGGGAGACCCAGTACTTC.

This clonotype was found a few times. The rearrangement links TRBV11-2 to TRBJ1-2, with a tentative D call TRBD1 (5 bases). The length of the CDR3 is 13 residues. Trimming left V 3 bases short and J 8 bases short, with 13 bases between. CDR1 SGHAT and CDR2 FQNNGV come from the germline V gene. The CDR3 sequence: CASSFSRVEGYTF. CDR3 sequence (DNA): TGTGCCAGCAGCTTTAGCAGGGTAGAGGGCTACACCTTC.

In its sample, this clonotype was seen many times. CDR3 amino acids: CSADATRNRARGYTF. CDR3 DNA: TGCAGCGCCGACGCCACACGAAACAGGGCTCGGGGCTACACCTTC. V usage is TRBV29-1 and J usage is TRBJ1-2, with D possibly matching TRBD1 (6 bases). V lost 7 bases, J lost 8 bases, and 26 bases lay in between. This CDR3 region has 15 residues. Germline CDR1 and CDR2: SQVTM and ANQGSEA.

This clonotype was seen repeatedly, ten times or more. V gene TRBV29-1 combines with J gene TRBJ2-7; a weak D match, TRBD2 (5 bases). This CDR3 is built from 13 residues. Trimming took 0 bases from V and 2 from J, leaving 8 bases between them. Germline CDR1 reads SQVTM; CDR2 reads ANQGSEA. The DNA of the CDR3 is TGCAGCGTTGAAGATCAGACTACCTACGAGCAGTACTTC. It translates to CSVEDQTTYEQYF.

The rearrangement links TRBV24-1 to TRBJ1-1, with a possible D match to TRBD1 (6 bases). The ends were cut back, 10 bases at V and 5 bases at J, with 10 bases in the middle. Looked up from germline, CDR1 is KGHDR and CDR2 is SFDVKD. The length of the CDR3 is 11 residues. The CDR3 sequence is CATGAGTEAFF. The CDR3 DNA reads TGTGCCACGGGGGCTGGGACTGAAGCTTTCTTT.

The rearrangement links TRBV12-3 or TRBV12-4 to TRBJ1-2, with TRBD1 as a possible D gene (6 bases). The CDR3 length is 11 residues. Trimming took 6 bases from V and 12 from J, leaving 14 bases between them. The CDR3 nucleotides are TGTGCCAGCAGGACAGGCTCTGGAAACACCTTC. It translates to CASRTGSGNTF.

The chain is built from TRBV15 and TRBJ1-5, with TRBD1 matching 7 bases. The germline gives CDR1 LNHNV, CDR2 YYDKDF (reference sequence). The length of the CDR3 is 15 residues. Trimming cost V 1 base and J 4 bases; bases outside gene matches: 4. This CDR3 reads CATSRAGQRNQPQHF. DNA for the CDR3: TGTGCCACCAGCAGAGCGGGACAGCGAAATCAGCCCCAGCATTTT.

CDR3 bases: TGTGCCAGCAGTCCCTCGCCAGACAGGGGAGATGGCTACACCTTC. It specifies CASSPSPDRGDGYTF. The gene calls are TRBV25-1 and TRBJ1-2; 8 nucleotides match TRBD1. J gave up 6 bases and V 5 bases, and 11 bases lay outside the gene matches. In germline, CDR1 is MGHDK, CDR2 SYGVNS. The CDR3 consists of 15 residues.

In its sample, this clonotype was seen a few times. V usage is TRBV7-9 and J usage is TRBJ1-1; D is perhaps TRBD1 (5 bases). The ends were cut back, 5 bases at V and 1 base at J, with 23 bases in the middle. The CDR3 totals 18 residues. Germline loops: CDR1 SEHNR, CDR2 FQNEAQ (reference sequence). CDR3 loop: CASSPRKRGRRENTEAFF. CDR3 nucleotides: TGTGCCAGCAGCCCCAGAAAGAGAGGTCGCAGGGAGAACACTGAAGCTTTCTTT. Full variable domain (missing parts from reference TRBV7-9 and TRBJ1-1): DTGVSQNPRHKITKRGQNVTFRCDPISEHNRLYWYRQTLGQGPEFLTYFQNEAQLEKSRLLSDRFSAERPKGSFSTLEIQRTEQGDSAMYLCASSPRKRGRRENTEAFFGQGTRLTVV.

This clonotype was found many times. The gene calls are TRBV2 and TRBJ1-2; 8 bases agree with TRBD1. The V gene's germline CDR1 is SNHLY and CDR2 FYNNEI. The CDR3 consists of 13 residues. After removal of 9 bases from V and 6 bases from J, the junction contained 9 bases not matched to a gene. CDR3 protein: CASKRTGLDGYTF. In DNA form, the CDR3 reads TGTGCCAGTAAGAGGACAGGGCTCGATGGCTACACCTTC.

This chain joins TRBV2 and TRBJ2-7; maybe TRBD1 (6 bases). The V gene's germline CDR1 is SNHLY and CDR2 FYNNEI. The CDR3 is 12 amino acids. V was pared by 7 bases and J by 6 bases, with 13 bases between. The DNA of the CDR3 is TGTGCCAGCACTGGACAGAACGGCGAGCAGTACTTC. Protein product: CASTGQNGEQYF. The full variable domain, with the rest looked up from reference TRBV2 and TRBJ2-7, is EPEVTQTPSHQVTQMGQEVILRCVPISNHLYFYWYRQILGQKVEFLVSFYNNEISEKSEIFDDQFSVERPDGSNFTLKIRSTKLEDSAMYFCASTGQNGEQYFGPGTRLTVT.

This clonotype was found many times. This rearrangement joins TRBV15 to TRBJ1-5; D call uncertain. The CDR3 spans 12 residues. Germline lookup yields CDR1 LNHNV and CDR2 YYDKDF (reference sequence). The V gene lost 5 bases and the J gene lost 5 bases, with 7 bases spanning the gap. Here the CDR3 reads CATSLSDQPQHF. The CDR3 DNA sequence: TGTGCCACCAGCCTCTCCGATCAGCCCCAGCATTTT.

This clonotype was detected ten times or more. CDR3 in DNA: TGTGCCAGCAGCCTCAAGGGGACCTACGAGCAGTACTTC. It yields the protein CASSLKGTYEQYF. V gene TRBV7-9 combines with J gene TRBJ2-7, with D tentatively TRBD1 (5 bases). Trimming shortened V by 5 bases and J by 2 bases, and 10 bases separated the two germline ends. This CDR3 is built from 13 residues. CDR1 is SEHNR and CDR2 is FQNEAQ in the germline V gene (reference sequence).